Below are 17 T cell receptor beta chains sequenced from a single sample in a study of blood T cell repertoires in COVID-19. The data were produced by immunoSEQ multiplex PCR, yet TCRdb's version contains in-frame clones alone and is incomplete. The sample shows about 140,000 clones, just under 90% of them seen only once. The sequenced material came from peripheral blood. These receptors were taken from a woman in her 40s with acute or convalescent COVID-19.

The chain has TRBV7-8 and TRBJ2-1; TRBD2 matches 11 bases. This CDR3 is 15 amino acids long. The V segment lost 4 bases and the J segment 3 bases; nucleotides outside the gene matches: 2. Germline CDR1 SGHVS, CDR2 FQNEAQ. The CDR3 loop is CASSSSGGYYNEQFF. CDR3 DNA sequence: TGTGCCAGCAGCTCTAGCGGGGGGTACTACAATGAGCAGTTCTTC.

The V gene is TRBV19, the J gene TRBJ1-1; D is possibly TRBD1 (6 bases). Trimming removed 5 bases at V and 6 bases at J, with 10 bases between. The CDR3 length is 12 residues. Germline CDR1 reads LNHDA; CDR2 reads SQIVND (reference sequence). The CDR3 nucleotides read TGTGCCAGTAGTGTGGGGGCCTCTGAAGCTTTCTTT. Amino acid sequence: CASSVGASEAFF.

The rearrangement joins TRBV30 to TRBJ2-3; TRBD1 is a possible D gene (6 bases). Deletions cut 5 bases from V and 3 bases from J, with 12 bases between. Germline assignment: CDR1 GTSNPN and CDR2 SVGIG (reference sequence). This CDR3 has 13 amino acids. The CDR3 protein is CAWDMQGTDTQYF. CDR3 coding DNA: TGTGCCTGGGACATGCAGGGGACAGATACGCAGTATTTT.

This clone has only one observation. The chain combines TRBV11-2 with TRBJ1-4; no firm D call. The CDR3 is 17 amino acids. Germline V CDR1 and CDR2: SGHAT, FQNNGV. Trimming removed 6 bases from V and 2 bases from J, with 19 bases in between. The CDR3 loop is CASSLRQPFETNEKLFF. CDR3 nucleotides: TGTGCCAGCAGTTTGAGGCAACCGTTCGAGACTAATGAAAAACTGTTTTTT.

The rearrangement uses TRBV27 and TRBJ2-1; 7 bases are shared with TRBD1. V lost 6 bases to trimming and J lost 8 bases; unmatched junction nucleotides: 7. The CDR3 has 13 residues. In germline, CDR1 is MNHEY, CDR2 SMNVEV (reference sequence). CDR3: CASSPTGWDEQFF. The CDR3 DNA reads TGTGCCAGCAGCCCGACAGGGTGGGATGAGCAGTTCTTC.

There are a few counts of this clone. V and J are TRBV30 and TRBJ2-2; TRBD2 might be the D (6 bases). Germline lookup yields CDR1 GTSNPN and CDR2 SVGIG (reference sequence). The ends were cut back, 3 bases at V and 4 bases at J, with 15 bases in the middle. This CDR3 region has 15 residues. The CDR3 is CAWRDRGSSTGELFF. CDR3 nucleotides: TGTGCCTGGAGAGACCGGGGGTCGAGCACCGGGGAGCTGTTTTTT.

The genes are TRBV6-2 or TRBV6-3 and TRBJ1-1; D is possibly TRBD1 (5 bases). V was cut by 0 bases and J by 1 base, with 12 bases left in between. Germline CDR1 MNHEY, CDR2 SVGEGT. The CDR3 extends over 16 amino acids. CDR3 sequence: CASSYSMGLANTEAFF. DNA of the CDR3: TGTGCCAGCAGTTACTCGATGGGGCTGGCGAACACTGAAGCTTTCTTT.

The chain couples TRBV2 to TRBJ2-4; 10 positions match TRBD1. Germline assignment: CDR1 SNHLY and CDR2 FYNNEI. V shed 1 base, J shed 0 bases, and the junction held 0 bases outside the gene matches. This CDR3 contains 16 residues. CDR3 sequence (DNA): TGTGCCAGCAGTGAAGGGACAGGGGGAGCCAAAAACATTCAGTACTTC. Protein: CASSEGTGGAKNIQYF.

The gene calls are TRBV6-2 or TRBV6-3 and TRBJ2-3; TRBD2 matches 7 bases. This CDR3 contains 15 residues. V trimming: 2 bases; J trimming: 4 bases; junction bases outside the gene matches: 6. Germline CDR1 reads MNHEY; CDR2 reads SVGEGT. CDR3 DNA: TGTGCCAGCAGTTACGGGGCGGGGGAGGCAGATACGCAGTATTTT. Translation: CASSYGAGEADTQYF.

The rearrangement joins TRBV10-2 to TRBJ2-7; 10 positions match TRBD1. The CDR3 consists of 16 residues. Germline trimming cut 7 bases from V and 5 bases from J; bases unmatched to any gene: 14. Germline V gene lookup returns CDR1 WSHSY and CDR2 SAAADI. CDR3 DNA: TGCGCCAGCACCCCGGGCGGGACAGGGGAGGGGAACGAGCAGTACTTC. Encoded protein: CASTPGGTGEGNEQYF.

The gene calls are TRBV5-6 and TRBJ1-1, with D maybe TRBD1 (5 bases). Germline CDR1 reads SGHDT; CDR2 reads YYEEEE. V lost 4 bases, J lost 8 bases, and 9 bases lay in between. This CDR3 has 11 residues. The CDR3 nucleotides read TGTGCCAGCAGCAAGCAGGGAGAAGCTTTCTTT. It specifies CASSKQGEAFF.

The chain has TRBV10-3 and TRBJ2-7, with TRBD1 matching over 12 bases. Germline V gene data show CDR1 as ENHRY and CDR2 as SYGVKD. Unmatched junction bases numbered 4, after V lost 9 bases and J lost 7 bases. The CDR3 is made up of 12 amino acids. CDR3 in amino acids: CAMGQGAKEQYF. The CDR3 nucleotides read TGTGCCATGGGACAGGGGGCTAAAGAGCAGTACTTC.

The rearrangement joins TRBV21-1 to TRBJ2-1; the table's D call, TRBD1, has no DNA check behind it. TRBV21-1 counts as a pseudogene. The length of the CDR3 is 16 residues. CDR3 bases: TGTGCCAGCAGCAAAGGGGGGACAGGTGCTTTGGGAGAGCAGTTCTTC. This gives the protein CASSKGGTGALGEQFF.

The chain is built from TRBV5-4 and TRBJ1-2; 7 bases match TRBD1. The V and J ends lost 0 bases and 6 bases, in that order; junction bases with no gene match: 2. Germline-derived CDR1 and CDR2 are SGHNT and YYREEE (reference sequence). CDR3 size: 13 residues. The CDR3 region is CASSLDRGNGYTF. The CDR3, as DNA: TGTGCCAGCAGCTTGGACAGGGGAAATGGCTACACCTTC.

This chain connects TRBV4-1 to TRBJ2-7; weak D call: TRBD2 (5 bases). The V gene's germline CDR1 is MGHRA and CDR2 YSYEKL. CDR3 length: 15 residues. V was clipped by 0 bases and J by 2 bases, with 11 bases between them. DNA of the CDR3: TGCGCCAGCAGCCAAGATCGGACTGGCCCCTACGAGCAGTACTTC. Translation gives CASSQDRTGPYEQYF.

This chain links TRBV5-1 with TRBJ2-7; 11 bases line up with TRBD2. Trimming at V came to 4 bases and at J to 1 base, leaving 4 bases not matched to a gene. This CDR3 is built from 15 residues. Germline values: CDR1 SGHRS, CDR2 YFSETQ. CDR3 coding DNA: TGCGCCAGCAGCCAAAGGACTAGCGGGTCCTACGAGCAGTACTTC. It translates to CASSQRTSGSYEQYF.

This clone appeared a few times. The genes are TRBV5-1 and TRBJ1-2; 9 bases line up with TRBD1. The CDR3 extends over 13 amino acids. J was trimmed by 8 bases and V by 1 base; bases with no gene match: 3. CDR1 is SGHRS and CDR2 is YFSETQ in the germline V gene. CDR3 sequence reads: CASSLTGGRGYTF. The CDR3 coding sequence is TGCGCCAGCAGCTTGACAGGGGGCAGGGGCTACACCTTC.